The 21 T cell receptor beta chains listed next were all sequenced from one sample in a study of beta chain features in type 1 diabetes. Study-level findings and limits: TCRB CDR3 length was moderately but significantly reduced in all four CD4+ subsets of Type 1 diabetes patients.

These receptors have no known antigen. Since all of the isolated RNA was reverse transcribed, expressed TCRB transcripts were what got sequenced. Data came from immunoSEQ multiplex PCR; TCRdb stores just in-frame clones and leaves some out. Of about 360,000 clones in the sample, around an eighth are singletons; the top ten hold about 0.01%. The sample consisted of naive CD4+ T cells from blood. These receptors originate from a woman aged 18-29 years with type 1 diabetes.

The chain links TRBV4-1 to TRBJ2-3, with D tentatively TRBD2 (6 bases). V was trimmed by 5 bases and J by 6 bases, leaving 15 bases between them. CDR1 is MGHRA, CDR2 YSYEKL, per germline. This CDR3 contains 14 residues. For the CDR3, the DNA is TGCGCCAGCAGCGGCCTGGCGGGAACCGATACGCAGTATTTT. This encodes CASSGLAGTDTQYF.

J is TRBJ2-5 and V is TRBV11-2; D may be TRBD2 (7 bases). Germline V gene lookup returns CDR1 SGHAT and CDR2 FQNNGV. CDR3 size: 15 residues. V was shortened by 3 bases and J by 2 bases, with 13 bases between the two germline ends. CDR3: CASSFRGGRQETQYF. The CDR3 DNA is TGTGCCAGCAGCTTTAGGGGGGGGCGTCAAGAGACCCAGTACTTC. Combining the CDR3 with reference TRBV11-2 and TRBJ2-5 gives the whole variable domain EAGVAQSPRYKIIEKRQSVAFWCNPISGHATLYWYQQILGQGPKLLIQFQNNGVVDDSQLPKDRFSAERLKGVDSTLKIQPAKLEDSAVYLCASSFRGGRQETQYFGPGTRLLVL.

This clone was counted a few times. The genes are TRBV5-6 and TRBJ2-1; perhaps TRBD1 as D (5 bases). CDR1 and CDR2 (germline): SGHDT, YYEEEE. The CDR3 is 14 residues long. The germline V and J ends were trimmed by 0 bases and 7 bases, with 11 bases remaining between them. The CDR3 loop reads CASSLVPSGNEQFF. The CDR3 bases are TGTGCCAGCAGCTTGGTCCCCTCAGGGAATGAGCAGTTCTTC.

This clone was detected only a few times. The chain recombines TRBV5-4 with TRBJ2-3; a weak D match, TRBD1 (6 bases). V lost 5 bases to trimming and J lost 3 bases, with 19 bases between them. The germline CDR1 and CDR2 sequences are SGHNT and YYREEE (reference sequence). The CDR3 is made up of 16 amino acids. This CDR3 is CASSYGQRAPTDTQYF. CDR3 DNA: TGTGCCAGCAGTTATGGACAGCGAGCACCTACAGATACGCAGTATTTT.

This clone has more than one count but fewer than ten. Other DNA sequences in this sample translate to the same CDR3. The chain couples TRBV2 to TRBJ2-5, with 7 bases aligning to TRBD2. The trim removed 4 bases at V and 1 base at J, leaving 3 bases unmatched. The CDR3 loop spans 14 amino acids. Germline V gene data show CDR1 as SNHLY and CDR2 as FYNNEI. DNA of the CDR3: TGTGCCAGCAGTGTTGGGGGGGTCCAAGAGACCCAGTACTTC. Translation gives CASSVGGVQETQYF.

The gene calls are TRBV5-1 and TRBJ2-1, with D possibly matching TRBD2 (6 bases). This CDR3 contains 15 residues. The V end was cut by 4 bases, the J end by 4 bases, with 15 bases between. Germline CDR1 reads SGHRS; CDR2 reads YFSETQ. CDR3 bases: TGCGCCAGCAGCCCCAGACTAGAGCTATACAATGAGCAGTTCTTC. Translating it yields CASSPRLELYNEQFF.

V is TRBV21-1 and J is TRBJ2-2; whether TRBD2, the table's D call, matches the DNA was not checked. TRBV21-1 is an annotated pseudogene. The CDR3 loop spans 14 amino acids. CDR3 bases: TGTGCCAGCAGCCGGGAGACTAAAAACAGGGAGCTGTTTTTT. It translates to CASSRETKNRELFF.

This chain connects TRBV28 to TRBJ2-7; D possibly corresponds to TRBD2 (5 bases). CDR1 MDHEN and CDR2 SYDVKM come from the germline V gene. V lost 3 bases and J 7 bases, leaving 16 bases between the germline ends. The CDR3 loop spans 14 amino acids. The CDR3 DNA reads as TGTGCCAGCAGTTTTAGCGACAAGGTTCGGGAGCAGTACTTC. Translation: CASSFSDKVREQYF.

The chain recombines TRBV29-1 with TRBJ2-5; TRBD1 matches at 10 bases. Germline-derived CDR1 and CDR2 are SQVTM and ANQGSEA. The V gene end was trimmed by 6 bases and the J gene end by 5 bases; junction bases not matched to a gene: 6. The CDR3 is 13 residues long. CDR3 bases: TGCAGCGTCGGACAGGGGGTCTGGGAGACCCAGTACTTC. Its protein product is CSVGQGVWETQYF.

The CDR3 sequence: CASSETGTGSTDTQYF. CDR3 bases: TGTGCCAGCAGCGAGACCGGGACTGGGAGCACAGATACGCAGTATTTT. The rearrangement links TRBV9 to TRBJ2-3; D possibly corresponds to TRBD2 (6 bases). Between the trimmed V and J ends, which lost 3 bases and 0 bases, there was a span of 14 bases. The CDR3 is 16 residues long. The germline V gene has CDR1 SGDLS and CDR2 YYNGEE. Full variable domain (rest looked up from reference TRBV9 and TRBJ2-3): DSGVTQTPKHLITATGQRVTLRCSPRSGDLSVYWYQQSLDQGLQFLIQYYNGEERAKGNILERFSAQQFPDLHSELNLSSLELGDSALYFCASSETGTGSTDTQYFGPGTRLTVL.

The chain has TRBV7-9 and TRBJ2-7; D gene unclear. CDR3 size: 14 residues. CDR1 and CDR2 from the germline V gene are SEHNR and FQNEAQ (reference sequence). The ends were cut back, 5 bases at V and 3 bases at J, with 14 bases in the middle. CDR3 sequence reads: CASSPFGRHYEQYF. In nucleotides, the CDR3 is TGTGCCAGCAGCCCCTTTGGCAGGCACTACGAGCAGTACTTC.

The chain recombines TRBV14 with TRBJ1-6; D uncertain. V was clipped by 4 bases and J by 8 bases, with 9 bases between them. The length of the CDR3 is 13 residues. Germline V gene sequence: CDR1 SGHDN, CDR2 FVKESK. This chain's CDR3 is CASSPSGDSPLHF. Here the CDR3 DNA reads TGTGCCAGCAGCCCGTCCGGGGATTCACCCCTCCACTTT.

This chain's CDR3 is CASSLGLAWETQYF. Here the CDR3 DNA reads TGCGCCAGCAGCTTGGGCCTAGCATGGGAGACCCAGTACTTC. This chain joins TRBV5-1 and TRBJ2-5; D might be TRBD2 (5 bases). V lost 0 bases to trimming and J lost 5 bases, with 11 bases between them. The CDR3 spans 14 residues. The germline CDR1 and CDR2 sequences are SGHRS and YFSETQ.

The chain employs TRBV30 and TRBJ1-3; tentatively, D is TRBD1 (5 bases). The CDR3 length is 13 residues. The germline V and J ends were trimmed by 7 bases and 0 bases, with 10 bases remaining between them. Germline V gene lookup returns CDR1 GTSNPN and CDR2 SVGIG (reference sequence). Here the CDR3 DNA reads TGTGCCTCGTTGGACACCTCTGGAAACACCATATATTTT. It is translated as CASLDTSGNTIYF.

This clone appeared a few times. This chain uses TRBV19 with TRBJ1-2; D is perhaps TRBD1 (6 bases). The germline V and J ends were trimmed by 6 bases and 3 bases, with 8 bases remaining between them. Per the germline V gene, CDR1 is LNHDA and CDR2 is SQIVND (reference sequence). The CDR3 spans 12 residues. The CDR3 is CASSPGDYGYTF. DNA of the CDR3: TGTGCCAGTAGCCCAGGGGACTATGGCTACACCTTC.

This clone has only a few counts. This chain uses TRBV19 with TRBJ2-5, with 11 bases fitting TRBD2. Germline CDR1 reads LNHDA; CDR2 reads SQIVND (reference sequence). The junction had 10 bases not matched to a gene; V was cut back by 5 bases and J by 5 bases. The CDR3 length is 16 residues. The CDR3 loop is CASSPPGLADTETQYF. The CDR3 DNA reads TGTGCCAGTAGTCCCCCGGGACTAGCGGATACGGAGACCCAGTACTTC.

The chain joins TRBV19 to TRBJ1-5, with 8 bases fitting TRBD1. Germline CDR1 LNHDA, CDR2 SQIVND (reference sequence). J gave up 1 base and V 3 bases, and 2 bases lay outside the gene matches. The CDR3 is 15 residues long. CDR3 coding DNA: TGTGCCAGTAGTATTACAGGGGGAAGCAATCAGCCCCAGCATTTT. The encoded protein is CASSITGGSNQPQHF.

This clone was counted between two and nine times. J is TRBJ2-6 and V is TRBV14; D possibly corresponds to TRBD1 (6 bases). CDR3 length equals 16 residues. Germline V lookup: CDR1 SGHDN, CDR2 FVKESK. Trimming removed 4 bases at V and 0 bases at J, with 10 bases between. CDR3 bases: TGTGCCAGCAGCCGAGACAGGCGCTCTGGGGCCAACGTCCTGACTTTC. It codes for CASSRDRRSGANVLTF.

This clone was detected a few times. The chain joins TRBV28 to TRBJ2-1; a possible D gene is TRBD1 (7 bases). V was trimmed by 5 bases and J by 3 bases, leaving 14 bases between them. The CDR3 totals 15 residues. Looked up from germline, CDR1 is MDHEN and CDR2 is SYDVKM. The CDR3 loop reads CASSVPQGGYNEQFF. The CDR3 DNA reads as TGTGCCAGCAGTGTCCCGCAGGGGGGCTACAATGAGCAGTTCTTC.

This clone was observed a few times. The J gene is TRBJ2-1, the V gene TRBV4-3; TRBD2 matches 11 bases. V lost 0 bases to trimming and J lost 10 bases; unmatched junction nucleotides: 5. The CDR3 totals 15 residues. Per germline, CDR1 LGHNA and CDR2 YSLEER. DNA of the CDR3: TGCGCCAGCAGCCAAGAAATACTAGCGGGAGTGGAGCAGTTCTTC. This sequence encodes CASSQEILAGVEQFF.

V gene TRBV11-2 combines with J gene TRBJ1-1; D unresolved. V lost 1 base to trimming and J lost 7 bases, with 10 bases between them. Germline-derived CDR1 and CDR2 are SGHAT and FQNNGV. The CDR3 covers 13 residues. CDR3 protein: CASSLGLTNEAFF. CDR3 nucleotides: TGTGCCAGCAGCTTAGGGTTGACTAATGAAGCTTTCTTT. Full variable domain (rest looked up from reference TRBV11-2 and TRBJ1-1): EAGVAQSPRYKIIEKRQSVAFWCNPISGHATLYWYQQILGQGPKLLIQFQNNGVVDDSQLPKDRFSAERLKGVDSTLKIQPAKLEDSAVYLCASSLGLTNEAFFGQGTRLTVV.